This T cell receptor beta chain was obtained from a study of blood T cell repertoires in COVID-19. Study background: Donors in the United States, Italy and Spain gave samples during acute or convalescent COVID-19.

Adults between about 18 and 95 years of age took part from fewer than 30 US areas. The recovered donors of Cohort 3 showed two negative PCRs, clearance, or symptom resolution. How the authors handled the data: Amplification from reference gene primers served as the basis for estimated nucleated cell counts. The assay was immunoSEQ multiplex PCR, and TCRdb's table has in-frame clones only and misses some. D and trimming come from the DNA, and the V and J calls and clone size come from that table. Of about 170,000 clones in the sample, approximately 80% were seen once. Germline V gene lookup returns CDR1 SGHAT and CDR2 FQNNGV. The CDR3 spans 15 residues. Trimming cost V 4 bases and J 4 bases, with 17 bases left between them.

This clonotype was sampled from a man in his fifties or sixties who had recovered from COVID-19. Sequencing input: PBMCs or T cells enriched from blood (not recorded which). The chain employs TRBV11-2 and TRBJ2-7, with D perhaps matching TRBD1 (6 bases). The CDR3 DNA sequence: TGTGCCAGCAGCTCTGTTCAGGGGCGAGTTTACGAGCAGTACTTC. Its translation: CASSSVQGRVYEQYF.